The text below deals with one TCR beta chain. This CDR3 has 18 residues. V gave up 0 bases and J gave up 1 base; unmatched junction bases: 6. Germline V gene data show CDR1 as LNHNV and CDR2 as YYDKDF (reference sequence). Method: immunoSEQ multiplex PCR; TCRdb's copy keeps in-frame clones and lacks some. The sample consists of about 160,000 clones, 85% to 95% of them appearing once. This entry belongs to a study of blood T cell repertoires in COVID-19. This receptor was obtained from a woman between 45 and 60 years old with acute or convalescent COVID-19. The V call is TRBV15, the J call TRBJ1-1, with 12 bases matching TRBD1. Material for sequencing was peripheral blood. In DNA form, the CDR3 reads TGTGCCACCAGCAGAGATCTAGGGACAGGGGGCGCGAACACTGAAGCTTTCTTT. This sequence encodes CATSRDLGTGGANTEAFF.